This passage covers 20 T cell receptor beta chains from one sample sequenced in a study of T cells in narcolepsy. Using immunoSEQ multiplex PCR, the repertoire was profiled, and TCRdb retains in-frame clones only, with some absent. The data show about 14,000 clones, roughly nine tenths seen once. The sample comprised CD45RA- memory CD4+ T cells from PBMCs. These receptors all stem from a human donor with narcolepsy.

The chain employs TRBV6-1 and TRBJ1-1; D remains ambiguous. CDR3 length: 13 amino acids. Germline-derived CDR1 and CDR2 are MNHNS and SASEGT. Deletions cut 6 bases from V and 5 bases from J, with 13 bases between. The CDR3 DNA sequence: TGTGCCAGCAGAGAGGATGGAACGACTGAAGCTTTCTTT. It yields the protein CASREDGTTEAFF.

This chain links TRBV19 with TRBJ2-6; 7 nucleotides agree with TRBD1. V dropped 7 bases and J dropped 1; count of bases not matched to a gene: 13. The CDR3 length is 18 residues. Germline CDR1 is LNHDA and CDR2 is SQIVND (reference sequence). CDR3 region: CASIRSPGQPSGANVLTF. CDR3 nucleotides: TGTGCCAGTATTCGGAGTCCGGGACAGCCGTCTGGGGCCAACGTCCTGACTTTC.

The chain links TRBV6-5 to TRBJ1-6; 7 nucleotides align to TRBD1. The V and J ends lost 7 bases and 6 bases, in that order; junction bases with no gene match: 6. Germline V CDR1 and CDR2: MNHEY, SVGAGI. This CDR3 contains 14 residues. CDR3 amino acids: CASTPGTVNSPLHF. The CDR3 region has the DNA TGTGCCAGCACCCCTGGGACAGTTAATTCACCCCTCCACTTT.

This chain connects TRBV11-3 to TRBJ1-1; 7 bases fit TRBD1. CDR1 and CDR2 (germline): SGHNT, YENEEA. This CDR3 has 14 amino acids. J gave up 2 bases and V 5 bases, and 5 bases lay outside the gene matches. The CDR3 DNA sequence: TGTGCCAGCAGCCCAAGAGGGGGCAACACTGAAGCTTTCTTT. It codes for CASSPRGGNTEAFF.

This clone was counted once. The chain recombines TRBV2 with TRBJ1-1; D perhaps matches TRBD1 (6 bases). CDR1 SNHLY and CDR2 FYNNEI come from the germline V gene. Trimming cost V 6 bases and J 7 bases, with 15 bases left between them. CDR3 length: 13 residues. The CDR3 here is CASREQGIGEAFF. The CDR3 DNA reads TGTGCCAGCAGGGAACAGGGCATCGGTGAAGCTTTCTTT.

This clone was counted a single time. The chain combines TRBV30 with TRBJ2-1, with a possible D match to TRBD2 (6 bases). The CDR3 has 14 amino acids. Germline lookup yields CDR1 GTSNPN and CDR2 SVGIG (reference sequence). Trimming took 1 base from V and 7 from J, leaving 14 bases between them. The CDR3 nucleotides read TGTGCCTGGAGTGCGTCGGCGGGGCGAAATGAGCAGTTCTTC. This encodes CAWSASAGRNEQFF.

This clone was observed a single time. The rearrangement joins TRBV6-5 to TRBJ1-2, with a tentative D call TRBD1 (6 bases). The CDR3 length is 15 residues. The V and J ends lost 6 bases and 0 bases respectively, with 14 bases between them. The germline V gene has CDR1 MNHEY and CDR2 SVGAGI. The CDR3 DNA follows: TGTGCCAGCAGGGCAGACAGGTCCCCTAACTATGGCTACACCTTC. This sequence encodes CASRADRSPNYGYTF.

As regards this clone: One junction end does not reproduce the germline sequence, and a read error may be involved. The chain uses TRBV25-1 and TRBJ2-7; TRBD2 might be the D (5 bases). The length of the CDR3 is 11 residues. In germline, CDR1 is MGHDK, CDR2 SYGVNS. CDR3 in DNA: TGTGCGAGCAGACGGGGTGACGAGCAGTACTTC. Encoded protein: CASRRGDEQYF.

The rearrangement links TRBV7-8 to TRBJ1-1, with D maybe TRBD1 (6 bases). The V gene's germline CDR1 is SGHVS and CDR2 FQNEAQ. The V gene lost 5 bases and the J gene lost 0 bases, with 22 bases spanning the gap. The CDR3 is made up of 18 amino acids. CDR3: CASSLRGGGWRLNTEAFF. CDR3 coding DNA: TGTGCCAGCAGCCTAAGGGGAGGGGGGTGGAGATTGAACACTGAAGCTTTCTTT.

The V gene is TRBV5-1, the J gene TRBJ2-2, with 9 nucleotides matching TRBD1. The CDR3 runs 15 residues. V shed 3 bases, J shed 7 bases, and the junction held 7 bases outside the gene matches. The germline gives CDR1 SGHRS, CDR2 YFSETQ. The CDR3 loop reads CASSSGQGAGGELFF. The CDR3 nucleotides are TGCGCCAGCAGCTCGGGACAGGGTGCTGGCGGGGAGCTGTTTTTT.

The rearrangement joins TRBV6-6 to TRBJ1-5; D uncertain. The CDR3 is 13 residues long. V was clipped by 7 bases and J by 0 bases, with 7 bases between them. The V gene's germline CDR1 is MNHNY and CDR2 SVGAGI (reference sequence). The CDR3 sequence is CASTLVSNQPQHF. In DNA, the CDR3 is TGTGCCAGCACTCTCGTTAGCAATCAGCCCCAGCATTTT.

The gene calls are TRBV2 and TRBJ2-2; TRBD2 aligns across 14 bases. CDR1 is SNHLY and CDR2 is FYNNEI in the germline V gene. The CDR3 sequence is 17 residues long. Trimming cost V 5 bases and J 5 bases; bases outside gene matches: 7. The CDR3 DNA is TGTGCCAGCAGTAACGTCCGACTAGCGGGAGGGACCGGGGAGCTGTTTTTT. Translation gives CASSNVRLAGGTGELFF.

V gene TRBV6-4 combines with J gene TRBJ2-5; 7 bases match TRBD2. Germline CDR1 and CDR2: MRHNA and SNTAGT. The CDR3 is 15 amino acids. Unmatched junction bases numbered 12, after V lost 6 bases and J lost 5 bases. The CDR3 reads CASSQNGDYGETQYF. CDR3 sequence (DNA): TGTGCCAGCAGCCAAAACGGGGACTACGGGGAGACCCAGTACTTC.

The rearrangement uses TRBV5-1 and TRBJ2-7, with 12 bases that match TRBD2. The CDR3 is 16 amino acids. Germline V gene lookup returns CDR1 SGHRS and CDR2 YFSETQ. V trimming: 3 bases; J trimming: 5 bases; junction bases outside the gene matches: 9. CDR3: CASSSSLAGGSDEQYF. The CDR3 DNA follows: TGCGCCAGCAGCTCCTCACTAGCGGGAGGTAGCGACGAGCAGTACTTC.

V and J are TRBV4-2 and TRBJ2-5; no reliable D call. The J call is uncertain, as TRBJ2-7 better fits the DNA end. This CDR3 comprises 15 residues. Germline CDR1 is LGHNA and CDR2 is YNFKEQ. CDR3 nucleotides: TGTGCCAGCAGCCAGGTCCGAGGAATCTCCTACGAGCAGTACTTC. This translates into CASSQVRGISYEQYF.

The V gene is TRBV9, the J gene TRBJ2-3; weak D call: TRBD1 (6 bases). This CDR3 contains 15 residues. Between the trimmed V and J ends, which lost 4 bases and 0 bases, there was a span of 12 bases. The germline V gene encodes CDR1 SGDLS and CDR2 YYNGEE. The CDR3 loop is CASSTRTASTDTQYF. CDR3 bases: TGTGCCAGCAGCACCCGGACAGCGAGCACAGATACGCAGTATTTT.

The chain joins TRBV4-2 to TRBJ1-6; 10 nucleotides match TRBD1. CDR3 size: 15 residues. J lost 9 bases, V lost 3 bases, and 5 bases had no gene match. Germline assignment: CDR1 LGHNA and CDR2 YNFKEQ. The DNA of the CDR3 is TGTGCCAGCAGCCAGGACAGGGGGATTTTTTCACCCCTCCACTTT. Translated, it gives CASSQDRGIFSPLHF.

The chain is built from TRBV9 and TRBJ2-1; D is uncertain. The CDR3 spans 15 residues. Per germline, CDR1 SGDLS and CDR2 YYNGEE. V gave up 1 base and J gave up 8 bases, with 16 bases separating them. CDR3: CASSVSVNFVDEQFF. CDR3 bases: TGTGCCAGCAGCGTATCGGTTAATTTCGTAGATGAGCAGTTCTTC. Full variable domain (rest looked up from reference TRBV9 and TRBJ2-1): DSGVTQTPKHLITATGQRVTLRCSPRSGDLSVYWYQQSLDQGLQFLIQYYNGEERAKGNILERFSAQQFPDLHSELNLSSLELGDSALYFCASSVSVNFVDEQFFGPGTRLTVL.

The CDR3 region has the DNA TGCGCCAGCAGCGAAACTAGCGGGAACACCGGGGAGCTGTTTTTT. It specifies CASSETSGNTGELFF. The chain employs TRBV5-1 and TRBJ2-2; the match to TRBD2 covers 8 bases. The trim removed 4 bases at V and 1 base at J, leaving 3 bases unmatched. The germline CDR1 and CDR2 sequences are SGHRS and YFSETQ. The CDR3 length is 15 residues.

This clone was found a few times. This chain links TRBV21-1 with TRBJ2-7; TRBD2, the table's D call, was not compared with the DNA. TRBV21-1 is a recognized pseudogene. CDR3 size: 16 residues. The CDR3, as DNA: TGTGCCAGCACATGGGGGGAGACTAGCGGGTCTCACGAGCAGTACTTC. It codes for CASTWGETSGSHEQYF.